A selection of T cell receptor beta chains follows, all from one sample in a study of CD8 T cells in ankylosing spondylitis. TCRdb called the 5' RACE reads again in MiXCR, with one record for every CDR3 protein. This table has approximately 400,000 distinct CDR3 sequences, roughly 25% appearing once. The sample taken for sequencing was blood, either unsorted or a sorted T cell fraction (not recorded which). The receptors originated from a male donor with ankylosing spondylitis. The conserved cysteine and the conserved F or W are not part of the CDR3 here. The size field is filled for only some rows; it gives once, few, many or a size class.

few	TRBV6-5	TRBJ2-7	ASSYPQGSSYEQY
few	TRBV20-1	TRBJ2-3	SAPGTGGPTDTQY
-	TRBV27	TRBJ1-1	ASSLTAGLNTEAF
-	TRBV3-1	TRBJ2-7	ASSPGPAYEQY
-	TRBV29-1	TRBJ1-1	SVLNKSGWTEAF
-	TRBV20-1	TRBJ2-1	SAAKSGSSYNEQF
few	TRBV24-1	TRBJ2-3	ATSDRGQGATDTQY
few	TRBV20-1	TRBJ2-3	SARDFSDTQY
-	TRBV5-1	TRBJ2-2	ASTTSGMDGGELF
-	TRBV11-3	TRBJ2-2	ASSPVGQGAYTGELF
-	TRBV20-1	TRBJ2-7	SAVPALAGELSYEQY
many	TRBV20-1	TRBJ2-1	SARWGGATYNEQF
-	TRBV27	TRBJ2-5	ASGYGTAQETQY
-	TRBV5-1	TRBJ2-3	ASTPGFGTDTQY
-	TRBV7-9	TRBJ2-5	ASSLTGLAGETQY